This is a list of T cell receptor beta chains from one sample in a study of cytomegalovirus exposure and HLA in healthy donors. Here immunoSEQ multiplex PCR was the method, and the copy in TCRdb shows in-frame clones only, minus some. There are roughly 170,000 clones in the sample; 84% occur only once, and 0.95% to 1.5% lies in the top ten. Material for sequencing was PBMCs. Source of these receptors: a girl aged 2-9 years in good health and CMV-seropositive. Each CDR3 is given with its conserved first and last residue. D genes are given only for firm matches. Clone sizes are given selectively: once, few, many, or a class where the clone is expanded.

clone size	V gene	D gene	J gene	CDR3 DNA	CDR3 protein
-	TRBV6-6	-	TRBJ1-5	TGTGCCAGCATCTCCGGGAAACTATATAGCAATCAGCCCCAGCATTTT	CASISGKLYSNQPQHF
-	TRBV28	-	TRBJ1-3	TGTGCCAGCAGTTTATGGCAGGAGGGCTCTGGAAACACCATATATTTT	CASSLWQEGSGNTIYF
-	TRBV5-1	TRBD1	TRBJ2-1	TGCGCCAGCAGCTTGGACAGGGGGAATGAGCAGTTCTTC	CASSLDRGNEQFF
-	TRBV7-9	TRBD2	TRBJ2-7	TGTGCCAGCAGCTCCGTCTCGGGGGGGAGCTCCTACGAGCAGTACTTC	CASSSVSGGSSYEQYF
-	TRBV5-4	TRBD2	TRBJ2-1	TGTGCCAGCAGCCCGCCGAAGCGGGGCGGCTCCAATGAGCAGTTCTTC	CASSPPKRGGSNEQFF
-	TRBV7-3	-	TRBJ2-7	TGTGCCAGCAGCCCAAACAGAAGCCAGTACTTC	CASSPNRSQYF
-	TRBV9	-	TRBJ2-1	TGTGCCAGCAGCGTAGAATCAACTAGACGCTATGAGCAGTTCTTC	CASSVESTRRYEQFF
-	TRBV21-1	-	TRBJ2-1	TGTGCCAGCAGCAAAAGGGGGTGGGGTAGCGGGGGGTACCATGAGCAGTTCTTC	CASSKRGWGSGGYHEQFF
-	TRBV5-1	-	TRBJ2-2	TGCGCCAGCAGCCCCAACGGGAACCACGACCGGGAGCTGTTTTTT	CASSPNGNHDRELFF
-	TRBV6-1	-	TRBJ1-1	TGTGCCAGCAGTCCCTCCCTGAACACTGAAGCTTTCTTT	CASSPSLNTEAFF
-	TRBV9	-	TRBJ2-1	TGTGCCAGCAGCGTAGACGTGGAGACGGGGATGAGTGAGCAGTTCTTC	CASSVDVETGMSEQFF
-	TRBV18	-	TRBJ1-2	TGTGCCAGCTCACGCCAACAGGGTAGATATGGCTACACCTTC	CASSRQQGRYGYTF
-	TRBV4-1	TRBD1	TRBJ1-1	TGCGCCAGCAGCCAAGTACCGGGACAGGGCCTTGAAGCTTTCTTT	CASSQVPGQGLEAFF
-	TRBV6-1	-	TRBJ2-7	TGTGCCAGCACCCGGTCAGGGGTGTACGAGCAGTACTTC	CASTRSGVYEQYF
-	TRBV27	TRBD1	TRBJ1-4	TGTGCCAGCAGCGAGGACAGGGTTAATGAAAAACTGTTTTTT	CASSEDRVNEKLFF
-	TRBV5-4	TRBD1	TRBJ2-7	TGTGCCAGCAGCTCGCTGGACAGGGGTTATTACGAGCAGTACTTC	CASSSLDRGYYEQYF
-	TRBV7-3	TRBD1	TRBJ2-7	TGTGCCAGCAGCATGCAGGGGGCCTTCTACGAGCAGTACTTC	CASSMQGAFYEQYF
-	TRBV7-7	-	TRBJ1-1	TGTGCTAGCAGCTTAGTAGGGGTACACACTGAAGCTTTCTTT	CASSLVGVHTEAFF
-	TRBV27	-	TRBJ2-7	TGTGCCACCAAGGTAGACAACCACGAGCAGTACTTC	CATKVDNHEQYF
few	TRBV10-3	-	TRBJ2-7	TGTGCCATCAGTGAGCCTACTAGAGCCTACGAGCAGTACTTC	CAISEPTRAYEQYF
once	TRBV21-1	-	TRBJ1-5	TGTGCCAGCAGCAAAGCCATAAGAGACAGGGACCATAGCAATCAGCCCCAGCATTTT	CASSKAIRDRDHSNQPQHF
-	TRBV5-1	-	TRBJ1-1	TGCGCCAGCACCCAGGGTTCGAACACTGAAGCTTTCTTT	CASTQGSNTEAFF
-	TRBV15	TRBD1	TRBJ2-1	TGTGCCACCAGCTCTCGGGACAGGGATCGAAATGAGCAGTTCTTC	CATSSRDRDRNEQFF
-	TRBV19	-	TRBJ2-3	TGTGCCAGTAGTGGAGGACAGAGCACAGATACGCAGTATTTT	CASSGGQSTDTQYF
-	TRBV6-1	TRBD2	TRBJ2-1	TGTGCCAGCAGTGTTCAGGTGGGGACTAGCGGGACTGAGCAGTTCTTC	CASSVQVGTSGTEQFF
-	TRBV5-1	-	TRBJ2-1	TGCGCCAGCAGCTCCCACGCCCAAGCCCATGAGCAGTTCTTC	CASSSHAQAHEQFF
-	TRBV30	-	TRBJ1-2	TGTGCCTGGAGTGTACCACCCCCAGCCCCTCCGGGCTATGGCTACACCTTC	CAWSVPPPAPPGYGYTF
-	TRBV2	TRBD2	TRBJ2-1	TGTGCCAGCAGAACACTAGCGGTAGACAATGAGCAGTTCTTC	CASRTLAVDNEQFF
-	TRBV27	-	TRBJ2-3	TGTGCCAGCAGTTTATTGTCCAGGGACACAGATACGCAGTATTTT	CASSLLSRDTDTQYF
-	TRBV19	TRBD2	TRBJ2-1	TGTGCCAGTAACTGGGGACTAGCGCGTGAGCAGTTCTTC	CASNWGLAREQFF
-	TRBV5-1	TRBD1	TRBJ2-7	TGCGCCAGCAGCTTCGCGAGCCTCCGGGACAGGGGGCGCGAGCAGTACTTC	CASSFASLRDRGREQYF
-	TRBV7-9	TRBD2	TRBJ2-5	TGTGCCAGCAGCTTCCGGGGACTAGCGGGAGCTACAGAGACCCAGTACTTC	CASSFRGLAGATETQYF
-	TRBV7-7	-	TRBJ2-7	TGTGCCAGCAGCTTACGGGAAAGATCCGAGCAGTACTTC	CASSLRERSEQYF
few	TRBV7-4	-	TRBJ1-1	TGTGCCAGCAGCAAAAGGCGGGGGCTGTCTCTTACAGAAGCTTTCTTT	CASSKRRGLSLTEAFF
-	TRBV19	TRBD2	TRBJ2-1	TGTGCCAGTAGGGCGGGACTAGCGGGAGTTGGGGGCTCCTACAATGAGCAGTTCTTC	CASRAGLAGVGGSYNEQFF
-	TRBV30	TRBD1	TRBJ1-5	TGTGCCTGGAGTTTATCTACAGGGGAAAATCAGCCCCAGCATTTT	CAWSLSTGENQPQHF
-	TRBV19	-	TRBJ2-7	TGTGCCAGTAGCATACAGGGATCGGGCGAGCAGTACTTC	CASSIQGSGEQYF
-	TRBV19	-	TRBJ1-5	TGTGCCAGTAGTATCCTACTGCGGGATTACAATAGCAATCAGCCCCAGCATTTT	CASSILLRDYNSNQPQHF
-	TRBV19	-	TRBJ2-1	TGTGCCAGTAGTATAGTTGTAACTAGTTGGGCCTACAATGAGCAGTTCTTC	CASSIVVTSWAYNEQFF
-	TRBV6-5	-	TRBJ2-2	TGTGCCAGCAGCCCACTCCCCGGGGAGCTGTTTTTT	CASSPLPGELFF
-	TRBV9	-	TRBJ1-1	TGTGCCAGCAGCGTCTCCCCCAACACTGAAGCTTTCTTT	CASSVSPNTEAFF
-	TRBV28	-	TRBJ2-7	TGTGCCAGCAGCCGTACAGGGTGGGACCTCTACGAGCAGTACTTC	CASSRTGWDLYEQYF
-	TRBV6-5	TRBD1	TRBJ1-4	TGTGCCAGCAGTTACTCGGGACAGGGAGAAAAACTGTTTTTT	CASSYSGQGEKLFF